This entry lists 21 T cell receptor beta chains sequenced from one sample in a study of response to subunit inactivated influenza vaccine. TCRdb re-analysed the RT-PCR reads in MiXCR, keeping a single row per CDR3 protein. The sample has a few hundred thousand distinct CDR3 sequences, about 11% seen once. This same sample was also part of a study on T cells expressing NK-cell markers. This second report adds: As the method of synthesis, 5'RACE template switching with UMIs yielded TCR beta cDNA.

This specimen was PBMCs from blood, taken on the day of vaccination. Source of these receptors: a man in his fifties or sixties who received an inactivated influenza vaccine.

The sample holds a few counts of this clonotype. This chain joins TRBV12-3 or TRBV12-4 and TRBJ2-6; 8 nucleotides line up with TRBD1. V dropped 6 bases and J dropped 0; count of bases not matched to a gene: 4. This CDR3 spans 16 amino acids. As DNA, the CDR3 is TGTGCCAGCAGGTGGACAGGGAGCTCTGGGGCCAACGTCCTGACTTTC. Translation: CASRWTGSSGANVLTF.

Written as DNA, the CDR3 is TGCGCCAGCAGCCAGGGGACAGGGGATTATCAGCCCCAGCATTTT. Protein: CASSQGTGDYQPQHF. V and J are TRBV4-3 and TRBJ1-5; 10 bases line up with TRBD1. Per germline, CDR1 LGHNA and CDR2 YSLEER. V dropped 3 bases and J dropped 5; count of bases not matched to a gene: 4. CDR3 size: 15 residues.

The chain combines TRBV4-1 with TRBJ2-1; tentative D call: TRBD1 (6 bases). With 1 base removed from V and 7 bases from J, the gap between germline ends came to 14 bases. The germline gives CDR1 MGHRA, CDR2 YSYEKL. CDR3 length: 15 residues. Written as DNA, the CDR3 is TGCGCCAGCAGCCAAGGGCAGGGGTGGGCTAATGAGCAGTTCTTC. It translates to CASSQGQGWANEQFF.

This clonotype was seen only a few times. The rearrangement uses TRBV24-1 and TRBJ2-5; D not certain. CDR3 length: 14 amino acids. Germline assignment: CDR1 KGHDR and CDR2 SFDVKD. With 4 bases removed from V and 3 bases from J, the gap between germline ends came to 11 bases. CDR3 DNA sequence: TGTGCCACCAGTGACCACCGTCGGGAAGAGACCCAGTACTTC. Its translation is CATSDHRREETQYF.

This clonotype was counted many times. The rearrangement links TRBV5-6 to TRBJ1-1; D not certain. The CDR3 loop spans 14 amino acids. V lost 2 bases and J 0 bases, leaving 8 bases between the germline ends. The germline gives CDR1 SGHDT, CDR2 YYEEEE. In DNA form, the CDR3 reads TGTGCCAGCAGCTTCGGGCAGATGAACACTGAAGCTTTCTTT. Amino acid sequence: CASSFGQMNTEAFF.

This clonotype showed up just a few times. The rearrangement uses TRBV2 and TRBJ1-1; 7 bases are shared with TRBD1. The germline V gene encodes CDR1 SNHLY and CDR2 FYNNEI. Trimming cost V 6 bases and J 8 bases; bases outside gene matches: 12. CDR3 length: 14 amino acids. CDR3 DNA: TGTGCCAGCAGCAGAAAACCGGGACAGCGAGAAGCTTTCTTT. This gives the protein CASSRKPGQREAFF.

This clonotype has at least ten counts. The chain is built from TRBV6-2 or TRBV6-3 and TRBJ1-1; D not certain. Germline V gives CDR1 MNHEY, CDR2 SVGEGT. This CDR3 spans 11 amino acids. V lost 2 bases to trimming and J lost 6 bases, with 4 bases between them. The CDR3 loop is CASSYPSEAFF. CDR3 bases: TGTGCCAGCAGTTACCCTTCTGAAGCTTTCTTT.

This clonotype has just a few counts. The CDR3 protein is CASSRLQGATYGYTF. DNA for the CDR3: TGTGCCAGCAGCCGTCTACAGGGTGCCACCTATGGCTACACCTTC. The chain carries TRBV5-5 and TRBJ1-2, with a weak D call TRBD1 (6 bases). V dropped 4 bases and J dropped 4 bases, with 17 bases sitting between them. This CDR3 region has 15 residues. Germline V gene lookup returns CDR1 SGHKS and CDR2 YYEKEE (reference sequence).

This clonotype was seen at least ten times. The V and J genes are TRBV5-1 and TRBJ2-1; 7 bases line up with TRBD1. The CDR3 is 17 residues long. Trimming cost V 4 bases and J 8 bases; bases outside gene matches: 18. Germline lookup yields CDR1 SGHRS and CDR2 YFSETQ. The CDR3 nucleotides read TGCGCCAGCAGCAGAAGCGGACAGGACTTTTTTGGGGATGAGCAGTTCTTC. Translated, it gives CASSRSGQDFFGDEQFF.

This clonotype was counted a few times. V and J are TRBV7-9 and TRBJ2-1; TRBD2 is a possible D gene (5 bases). Germline V gene sequence: CDR1 SEHNR, CDR2 FQNEAQ (reference sequence). Between the trimmed V and J ends, which lost 8 bases and 10 bases, there was a span of 18 bases. The length of the CDR3 is 13 residues. The CDR3 region is CASVRGLEVEQFF. As DNA, the CDR3 is TGTGCCAGCGTTAGAGGACTCGAGGTGGAGCAGTTCTTC.

The genes are TRBV20-1 and TRBJ2-7, with D unclear. Germline CDR1 and CDR2: DFQATT and SNEGSKA (reference sequence). The germline V and J ends were trimmed by 0 bases and 5 bases, with 8 bases remaining between them. The CDR3 length is 12 residues. CDR3 amino acids: CSARDFLDEQYF. CDR3 nucleotide sequence: TGCAGTGCTAGAGATTTTCTGGACGAGCAGTACTTC.

There are a few counts of this clonotype. The chain is built from TRBV7-3 and TRBJ2-3, with D unclear. Germline values: CDR1 SGHTA, CDR2 FQGTGA. V lost 2 bases to trimming and J lost 6 bases, with 6 bases between them. CDR3 length: 12 amino acids. The CDR3 spells CASSLHGDTQYF. CDR3 coding DNA: TGTGCCAGCAGCTTACATGGGGATACGCAGTATTTT.

The rearrangement links TRBV7-9 to TRBJ1-2; D gene unclear. Trimming shortened V by 2 bases and J by 4 bases, and 11 bases separated the two germline ends. Looked up from germline, CDR1 is SEHNR and CDR2 is FQNEAQ (reference sequence). This CDR3 comprises 14 residues. The CDR3 loop reads CASSLSQAIYGYTF. The CDR3 nucleotides are TGTGCCAGCAGCTTAAGTCAGGCCATCTATGGCTACACCTTC.

In this sample, this clonotype turned up many times. The chain couples TRBV18 to TRBJ2-5; TRBD2 matches 8 bases. This CDR3 is built from 13 residues. Germline V gives CDR1 KGHSH, CDR2 LQKENI. V gave up 4 bases and J gave up 4 bases; unmatched junction bases: 2. The CDR3 loop is CASSLREGETQYF. DNA of the CDR3: TGTGCCAGCTCACTACGGGAGGGAGAGACCCAGTACTTC.

The chain has TRBV7-2 and TRBJ2-3; 14 nucleotides align to TRBD2. Germline values: CDR1 SGHTA, CDR2 FQGNSA. CDR3 length equals 14 residues. Unmatched junction bases numbered 6, after V lost 5 bases and J lost 11 bases. CDR3 residues: CASSIGLAGGGQYF. The CDR3, as DNA: TGTGCCAGCAGCATCGGACTAGCGGGGGGTGGGCAGTATTTT.

This clonotype was counted only a few times. This chain links TRBV4-1 with TRBJ2-6; 8 nucleotides agree with TRBD1. J lost 0 bases, V lost 2 bases, and 9 bases had no gene match. This CDR3 has 19 amino acids. Germline V CDR1 and CDR2: MGHRA, YSYEKL. The CDR3 loop reads CASSQTAGTGLSGANVLTF. CDR3 nucleotides: TGCGCCAGCAGCCAAACGGCCGGGACAGGCCTCTCTGGGGCCAACGTCCTGACTTTC.

This clonotype was picked up many times. The chain has TRBV14 and TRBJ1-2; D remains ambiguous. The CDR3 loop spans 14 amino acids. Trimming pared 5 bases from V and 7 bases from J, leaving 17 bases between. CDR1 SGHDN and CDR2 FVKESK come from the germline V gene. The CDR3 sequence is CASSGRGRGSGYTF. CDR3 nucleotide sequence: TGTGCCAGCAGCGGACGGGGTAGAGGTAGTGGCTACACCTTC.

This clonotype was seen more than once but under ten times. The chain combines TRBV15 with TRBJ2-1, with D perhaps TRBD2 (6 bases). V was cut by 5 bases and J by 6 bases, with 11 bases left in between. Germline-derived CDR1 and CDR2 are LNHNV and YYDKDF (reference sequence). The CDR3 contains 13 residues. The CDR3 region has the DNA TGTGCCACCAGCTCATCGGGGGTCAATGAGCAGTTCTTC. Its translation: CATSSSGVNEQFF.

This clonotype was detected only a few times. The chain is built from TRBV20-1 and TRBJ2-1; 12 bases align to TRBD2. V trimming: 3 bases; J trimming: 9 bases; junction bases outside the gene matches: 9. The CDR3 consists of 15 residues. Germline lookup yields CDR1 DFQATT and CDR2 SNEGSKA (reference sequence). The CDR3 nucleotides are TGCAGTGCTAGCCCCAGGACTAGCGGGAAGGGTGAGCAGTTCTTC. It encodes CSASPRTSGKGEQFF.

This clonotype has a count of ten or more. The chain combines TRBV5-1 with TRBJ2-7; D is undetermined. Trimming left V 0 bases short and J 4 bases short, with 5 bases between. This CDR3 contains 12 residues. CDR1 is SGHRS, CDR2 YFSETQ, per germline. The CDR3 sequence is CASSLDAYEQYF. DNA for the CDR3: TGCGCCAGCAGCTTGGACGCATACGAGCAGTACTTC.

This clonotype showed up many times. The chain couples TRBV12-3 or TRBV12-4 to TRBJ2-5, with a weak D call TRBD2 (6 bases). The CDR3 has 14 residues. V lost 3 bases to trimming and J lost 5 bases, with 13 bases between them. CDR3 nucleotides: TGTGCCAGCAGTTTGTGGGGGGTTAGGGAGACCCAGTACTTC. Its protein is CASSLWGVRETQYF.